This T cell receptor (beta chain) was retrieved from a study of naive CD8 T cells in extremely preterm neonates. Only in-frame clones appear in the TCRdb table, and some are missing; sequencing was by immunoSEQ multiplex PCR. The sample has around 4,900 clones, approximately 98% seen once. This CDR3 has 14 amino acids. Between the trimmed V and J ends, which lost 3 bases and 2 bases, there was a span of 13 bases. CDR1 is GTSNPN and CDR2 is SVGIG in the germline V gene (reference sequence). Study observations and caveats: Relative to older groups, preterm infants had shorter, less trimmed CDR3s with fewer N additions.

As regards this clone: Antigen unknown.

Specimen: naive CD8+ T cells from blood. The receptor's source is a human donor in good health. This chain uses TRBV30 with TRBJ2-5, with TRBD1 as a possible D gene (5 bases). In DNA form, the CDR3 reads TGTGCCTGGAGGGCGACAGCGCCGCAAGAGACCCAGTACTTC. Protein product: CAWRATAPQETQYF. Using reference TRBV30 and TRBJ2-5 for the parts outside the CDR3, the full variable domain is SQTIHQWPATLVQPVGSPLSLECTVEGTSNPNLYWYRQAAGRGLQLLFYSVGIGQISSEVPQNLSASRPQDRQFILSSKKLLLSDSGFYLCAWRATAPQETQYFGPGTRLLVL.